This passage covers 25 T cell receptor beta chains from one sample sequenced in a study of blood T cell repertoires in COVID-19. The data were produced by immunoSEQ multiplex PCR, yet TCRdb's version contains in-frame clones alone and is incomplete. The sample contains about 120,000 clones, approximately 80% of which appear only once. The sample was peripheral blood. These receptors all stem from a man between 60 and 70 years old with acute or convalescent COVID-19.

J is TRBJ2-5 and V is TRBV6-5, with D possibly matching TRBD1 (5 bases). V lost 2 bases and J lost 6, with 10 bases in between. The CDR3 totals 13 residues. Germline CDR1 MNHEY, CDR2 SVGAGI. CDR3 sequence: CASSYGREKTQYF. The CDR3 region has the DNA TGTGCCAGCAGTTACGGCAGGGAAAAGACCCAGTACTTC.

This clone has more than one count but fewer than ten. The chain has TRBV5-1 and TRBJ2-2; maybe TRBD1 (6 bases). Looked up from germline, CDR1 is SGHRS and CDR2 is YFSETQ. Trimming left V 4 bases short and J 3 bases short, with 19 bases between. The CDR3 is 17 amino acids. CDR3 bases: TGCGCCAGCAGCCCTAACCCTGACAGGAAACACACCGGGGAGCTGTTTTTT. Protein product: CASSPNPDRKHTGELFF.

V is TRBV5-6 and J is TRBJ2-7, with D tentatively TRBD1 (8 bases). Trimming removed 4 bases at V and 3 bases at J, with 17 bases between. CDR1 SGHDT and CDR2 YYEEEE come from the germline V gene. The CDR3 covers 15 residues. CDR3 region: CASSPGGGSSYEQYF. DNA for the CDR3: TGTGCCAGCAGCCCAGGGGGCGGGAGTAGCTACGAGCAGTACTTC.

For the CDR3, the DNA is TGTGCCAGCAGTGAACCACAGGGGTATACTGAAGCTTTCTTT. Translating it yields CASSEPQGYTEAFF. The chain carries TRBV6-1 and TRBJ1-1, with 7 bases matching TRBD1. The CDR3 sequence is 14 residues long. The germline gives CDR1 MNHNS, CDR2 SASEGT. V shed 2 bases, J shed 5 bases, and the junction held 5 bases outside the gene matches.

The chain has TRBV2 and TRBJ2-7; 10 bases are shared with TRBD1. The V gene's germline CDR1 is SNHLY and CDR2 FYNNEI. J gave up 6 bases and V 9 bases, and 8 bases lay outside the gene matches. This CDR3 contains 13 residues. CDR3 region: CASLRDRGPEQYF. The CDR3 DNA sequence: TGTGCCAGTCTCCGGGACAGGGGCCCCGAGCAGTACTTC.

The V gene is TRBV12-3 or TRBV12-4, the J gene TRBJ2-7, with D maybe TRBD2 (5 bases). This CDR3 has 13 amino acids. V was pared by 3 bases and J by 6 bases, with 12 bases between. CDR3 loop: CASSLSTSGEQYF. CDR3 coding DNA: TGTGCCAGCAGTTTGAGTACAAGCGGCGAGCAGTACTTC.

The chain carries TRBV6-5 and TRBJ2-3; TRBD2 matches 9 bases. The CDR3 runs to 13 residues. The junction had 1 base not matched to a gene; V was cut back by 5 bases and J by 4 bases. Germline V gene sequence: CDR1 MNHEY, CDR2 SVGAGI. CDR3 protein: CASSSGRPDTQYF. In nucleotides, the CDR3 is TGTGCCAGCAGTAGCGGGAGGCCAGATACGCAGTATTTT.

The CDR3 protein is CASSVSPDFYEQYF. CDR3 nucleotides: TGTGCCAGCAGCGTGTCACCAGACTTTTACGAGCAGTACTTC. The V and J genes are TRBV9 and TRBJ2-7; D not certain. The V end was cut by 2 bases, the J end by 4 bases, with 13 bases between. The CDR3 is 14 amino acids. The germline V gene encodes CDR1 SGDLS and CDR2 YYNGEE.

The J gene is TRBJ2-7, the V gene TRBV4-1; 9 bases align to TRBD1. Germline V gene sequence: CDR1 MGHRA, CDR2 YSYEKL. Trimming cost V 4 bases and J 3 bases; bases outside gene matches: 10. The CDR3 sequence is 16 residues long. The chain's CDR3 is CASSPFPTGGVYEQYF. As DNA, the CDR3 is TGCGCCAGCAGCCCGTTTCCGACAGGGGGAGTCTACGAGCAGTACTTC.

The chain employs TRBV28 and TRBJ2-5; weak D call: TRBD2 (5 bases). CDR3 size: 15 residues. Germline values: CDR1 MDHEN, CDR2 SYDVKM. The germline V and J ends were trimmed by 8 bases and 4 bases, with 20 bases remaining between them. The CDR3 DNA reads TGTGCCAGCGGGGAGTTGGGGTTAGGGTCAGAGACCCAGTACTTC. Translating it yields CASGELGLGSETQYF.

The V call is TRBV24-1, the J call TRBJ1-5; 7 nucleotides align to TRBD1. From germline, CDR1 is KGHDR and CDR2 SFDVKD. The junction had 2 bases not matched to a gene; V was cut back by 3 bases and J by 1 base. CDR3 length: 15 residues. CDR3 bases: TGTGCCACCAGTGATCGACAGGGAAGCAATCAGCCCCAGCATTTT. Protein sequence: CATSDRQGSNQPQHF.

The J gene is TRBJ1-1, the V gene TRBV4-2; tentative D call: TRBD1 (6 bases). CDR1 and CDR2 from the germline V gene are LGHNA and YNFKEQ. This CDR3 spans 15 amino acids. V dropped 1 base and J dropped 4 bases, with 13 bases sitting between them. The CDR3 nucleotides are TGTGCCAGCAGCCAAGGTATCACAGGGAGCACTGAAGCTTTCTTT. Translation: CASSQGITGSTEAFF.

The rearrangement joins TRBV10-3 to TRBJ2-7; 12 bases agree with TRBD2. Germline CDR1 and CDR2: ENHRY and SYGVKD. With 7 bases clipped from V and 4 bases from J, the junction kept 5 bases outside the gene matches. The CDR3 consists of 14 residues. CDR3 nucleotides: TGTGCCATCACCTCCGGGACTAGCGGGTACGAGCAGTACTTC. Translated, it gives CAITSGTSGYEQYF.

The chain has TRBV30 and TRBJ2-1, with 10 positions matching TRBD2. Germline V gene data show CDR1 as GTSNPN and CDR2 as SVGIG (reference sequence). The CDR3 loop spans 13 amino acids. Trimming removed 3 bases from V and 8 bases from J; junction bases left unmatched: 4. CDR3 sequence: CAWRLAGLYEQFF. The DNA for the CDR3 is TGTGCCTGGAGACTAGCGGGACTGTATGAGCAGTTCTTC.

V usage is TRBV4-1 and J usage is TRBJ1-5, with D possibly being TRBD1 (6 bases). V lost 1 base to trimming and J lost 2 bases, with 9 bases between them. The CDR3 extends over 15 amino acids. Germline V gene lookup returns CDR1 MGHRA and CDR2 YSYEKL. For the CDR3, the DNA is TGCGCCAGCAGCCAAGCAGGGGCGGGCAATCAGCCCCAGCATTTT. It codes for CASSQAGAGNQPQHF.

This rearrangement joins TRBV18 to TRBJ1-1, with 9 bases matching TRBD1. The junction had 6 bases not matched to a gene; V was cut back by 2 bases and J by 5 bases. The CDR3 sequence is 15 residues long. Germline CDR1 KGHSH, CDR2 LQKENI. The CDR3 DNA is TGTGCCAGCTCACCAGGGACAGGGAGGAGGACTGAAGCTTTCTTT. Its protein is CASSPGTGRRTEAFF. Supplemented by reference TRBV18 and TRBJ1-1, the full variable domain reads NAGVMQNPRHLVRRRGQEARLRCSPMKGHSHVYWYRQLPEEGLKFMVYLQKENIIDESGMPKERFSAEFPKEGPSILRIQQVVRGDSAAYFCASSPGTGRRTEAFFGQGTRLTVV.

The chain employs TRBV13 and TRBJ2-5; 8 nucleotides align to TRBD1. Germline values: CDR1 PRHDT, CDR2 FYEKMQ (reference sequence). CDR3 size: 15 residues. V was pared by 5 bases and J by 4 bases, with 9 bases of the junction left unmatched. For the CDR3, the DNA is TGTGCCAGCAGCGAACGACAGGGGCGGGGAGAGACCCAGTACTTC. It codes for CASSERQGRGETQYF. The full variable domain, rest sourced from reference TRBV13 and TRBJ2-5, is AAGVIQSPRHLIKEKRETATLKCYPIPRHDTVYWYQQGPGQDPQFLISFYEKMQSDKGSIPDRFSAQQFSDYHSELNMSSLELGDSALYFCASSERQGRGETQYFGPGTRLLVL.

CDR3 loop: CASSLSRLVNEQFF. The DNA of the CDR3 is TGTGCCAGCAGTTTATCGAGACTAGTCAATGAGCAGTTCTTC. The chain has TRBV27 and TRBJ2-1, with TRBD2 as a possible D gene (6 bases). This CDR3 spans 14 amino acids. Trimming took off 0 bases at V and 6 bases at J, with 9 bases between the two ends. Germline V gene data show CDR1 as MNHEY and CDR2 as SMNVEV (reference sequence).

V and J are TRBV7-3 and TRBJ2-1, with 9 bases fitting TRBD2. Germline-derived CDR1 and CDR2 are SGHTA and FQGTGA. The V and J ends lost 6 bases and 4 bases, in that order; junction bases with no gene match: 7. The CDR3 totals 15 residues. CDR3 sequence reads: CASSSSGIGYNEQFF. Written as DNA, the CDR3 is TGTGCCAGCAGTTCTAGCGGGATAGGGTACAATGAGCAGTTCTTC.

The chain recombines TRBV5-3 with TRBJ2-1; a weak D match, TRBD1 (6 bases). TRBV5-3 falls under the ORF class, with uncertain function. V gave up 4 bases and J gave up 4 bases, with 15 bases separating them. CDR3 length equals 15 residues. CDR3 coding DNA: TGTGCCAGAAGCCCGAAACAAACAGGGTACAATGAGCAGTTCTTC. Residues: CARSPKQTGYNEQFF.

The chain has TRBV11-2 and TRBJ1-4; a possible D gene is TRBD1 (5 bases). Germline V gives CDR1 SGHAT, CDR2 FQNNGV. The V and J ends lost 1 base and 0 bases respectively, with 12 bases between them. This CDR3 spans 17 amino acids. The DNA of the CDR3 is TGTGCCAGCAGCTTAGGGGGGAGGCTGACAACTAATGAAAAACTGTTTTTT. Amino acid sequence: CASSLGGRLTTNEKLFF.

The J gene is TRBJ2-7, the V gene TRBV5-4, with D perhaps matching TRBD2 (7 bases). The V and J ends lost 4 bases and 5 bases respectively, with 22 bases between them. The germline CDR1 and CDR2 sequences are SGHNT and YYREEE (reference sequence). This CDR3 is built from 16 residues. As DNA, the CDR3 is TGTGCCAGCAGCCTACCTGGGGGGGGCGTTATCGACGAGCAGTACTTC. As protein: CASSLPGGGVIDEQYF.

This chain joins TRBV5-4 and TRBJ1-2; a possible D gene is TRBD1 (5 bases). Germline CDR1 is SGHNT and CDR2 is YYREEE (reference sequence). The V end lost 4 bases, the J end lost 3 bases, and 16 bases lay between the germline ends. This CDR3 has 15 residues. Here the CDR3 DNA reads TGTGCCAGCAGCCCCCGGTGGAGGGGAGACTATGGCTACACCTTC. Translated, it gives CASSPRWRGDYGYTF.

The chain employs TRBV10-2 and TRBJ1-1; 8 positions agree with TRBD1. The J segment lost 4 bases and the V segment lost 5 bases, leaving 6 bases of the junction unmatched. This CDR3 is built from 14 residues. Germline assignment: CDR1 WSHSY and CDR2 SAAADI. CDR3 loop: CASSSRGRGTEAFF. The CDR3, as DNA: TGCGCCAGCAGTTCCAGGGGGCGCGGCACTGAAGCTTTCTTT.

This clone was detected a few times. The chain couples TRBV10-3 to TRBJ2-7, with 12 bases lining up with TRBD2. V lost 4 bases, J lost 6 bases, and 7 bases stayed unmatched. Looked up from germline, CDR1 is ENHRY and CDR2 is SYGVKD. The CDR3 runs to 15 residues. CDR3 protein: CAISGTSGVVGEQYF. The CDR3, as DNA: TGTGCCATCAGTGGGACTAGCGGGGTGGTGGGCGAGCAGTACTTC.